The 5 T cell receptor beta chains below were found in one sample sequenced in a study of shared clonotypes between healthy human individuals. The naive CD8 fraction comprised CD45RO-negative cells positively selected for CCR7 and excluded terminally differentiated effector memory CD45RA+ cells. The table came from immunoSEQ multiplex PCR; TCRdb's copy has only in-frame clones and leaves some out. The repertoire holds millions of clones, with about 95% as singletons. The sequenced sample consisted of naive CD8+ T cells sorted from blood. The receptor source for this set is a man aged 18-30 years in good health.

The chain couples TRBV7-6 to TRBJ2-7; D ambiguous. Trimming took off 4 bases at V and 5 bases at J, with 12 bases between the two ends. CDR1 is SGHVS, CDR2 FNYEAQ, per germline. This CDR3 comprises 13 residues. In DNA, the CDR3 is TGTGCCAGCAGCTCCAACCCGATTAACGAGCAGTACTTC. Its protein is CASSSNPINEQYF. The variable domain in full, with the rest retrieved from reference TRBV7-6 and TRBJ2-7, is GAGVSQSPRYKVTKRGQDVALRCDPISGHVSLYWYRQALGQGPEFLTYFNYEAQQDKSGLPNDRFSAERPEGSISTLTIQRTEQRDSAMYRCASSSNPINEQYFGPGTRLTVT.

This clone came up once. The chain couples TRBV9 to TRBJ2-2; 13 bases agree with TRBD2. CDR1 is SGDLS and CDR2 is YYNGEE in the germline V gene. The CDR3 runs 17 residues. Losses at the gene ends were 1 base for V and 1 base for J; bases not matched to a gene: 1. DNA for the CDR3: TGTGCCAGCAGCGTAAGACTAGCGGGAGGGAACACCGGGGAGCTGTTTTTT. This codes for CASSVRLAGGNTGELFF.

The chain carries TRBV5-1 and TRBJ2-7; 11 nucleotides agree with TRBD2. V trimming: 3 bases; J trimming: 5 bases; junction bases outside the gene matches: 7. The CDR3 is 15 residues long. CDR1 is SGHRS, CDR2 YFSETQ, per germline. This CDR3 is CASSSYSGGADEQYF. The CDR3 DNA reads TGCGCCAGCAGCTCCTATAGCGGGGGGGCCGACGAGCAGTACTTC.

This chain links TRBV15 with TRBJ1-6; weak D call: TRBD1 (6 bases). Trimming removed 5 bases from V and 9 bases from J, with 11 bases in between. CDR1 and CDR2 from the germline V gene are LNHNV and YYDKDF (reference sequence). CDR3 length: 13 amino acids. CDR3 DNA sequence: TGTGCCACCAGCGGGGGGCATGGTTCACCCCTCCACTTT. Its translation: CATSGGHGSPLHF.

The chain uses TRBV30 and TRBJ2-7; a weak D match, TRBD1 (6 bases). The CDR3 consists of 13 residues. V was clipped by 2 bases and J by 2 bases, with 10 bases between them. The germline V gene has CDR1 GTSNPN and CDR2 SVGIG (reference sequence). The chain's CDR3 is CAWSWTETYEQYF. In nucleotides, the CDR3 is TGTGCCTGGAGTTGGACAGAGACCTACGAGCAGTACTTC.